A selection of T cell receptor beta chains follows, all from one sample in a study of cytomegalovirus exposure and HLA in healthy donors. The data were produced by immunoSEQ multiplex PCR, yet TCRdb's version contains in-frame clones alone and is incomplete. The sample shows about 35,000 clones, around three quarters of them seen only once. The sample consisted of PBMCs. These receptors all stem from a male donor in good health and CMV-seronegative. CDR3s include the opening cysteine and the closing phenylalanine or tryptophan. D genes are given only for firm matches. Clone sizes are given selectively: once, few, many, or a class where the clone is expanded.

clone size	V gene	J gene	D gene	CDR3 DNA	CDR3 protein
-	TRBV7-9	TRBJ2-7	TRBD1	TGTGCCAGCAGTCGGACAGGCTACGAGCAGTACTTC	CASSRTGYEQYF
few	TRBV6-6	TRBJ1-6	-	TGTGCCAGCACCCCCCTGTTTGAGCAATCCCATTCACCCCTCCACTTT	CASTPLFEQSHSPLHF
-	TRBV7-3	TRBJ1-1	-	TGTGCCAGCAGACTTCATGGAGGGGACCTGAACACTGAAGCTTTCTTT	CASRLHGGDLNTEAFF
-	TRBV30	TRBJ2-7	-	TGTGCCTGGAGTCCGTCCTTGAGCGAGCAGTACTTC	CAWSPSLSEQYF
-	TRBV4-1	TRBJ1-1	TRBD1	TGCGCCAGCAGCCACGTAACAGGGGGCACTGAAGCTTTCTTT	CASSHVTGGTEAFF
-	TRBV7-2	TRBJ1-1	TRBD1	TGTGCCAGCAGCTTTCAACAGGGGGCGTGGACTGAAGCTTTCTTT	CASSFQQGAWTEAFF
-	TRBV13	TRBJ1-2	-	TGTGCCAGCAGCCTCCCAGGGGACAAACAGGGCTACACCTTC	CASSLPGDKQGYTF
-	TRBV4-1	TRBJ1-2	-	TGCGCCAGCAGCCAAGTTCCGGGTAACTATGGCTACACCTTC	CASSQVPGNYGYTF
-	TRBV5-1	TRBJ1-1	TRBD1	TGCGCCAGCAGGCCATCCGGGACAGAGTATACTGAAGCTTTCTTT	CASRPSGTEYTEAFF
-	TRBV30	TRBJ1-2	-	TGTGCCTGGAGTACACGGGGGGTCTCCACCTTC	CAWSTRGVSTF
-	TRBV7-8	TRBJ1-4	-	TGTGCCAGCAGCTCCCTTATTTTCCAGGGTAGAACTTCAACTAATGAAAAACTGTTTTTT	CASSSLIFQGRTSTNEKLFF
-	TRBV4-3	TRBJ1-3	-	TGCGCCAGCAGCCAAGCGAGGGCTGGAAACACCATATATTTT	CASSQARAGNTIYF
once	TRBV7-3	TRBJ2-1	-	TGTGCCAGCAGCGAGACTAGTGGCTCCTACAATGAGCAGTTCTTC	CASSETSGSYNEQFF
few	TRBV2	TRBJ2-5	-	TGTGCCAGCAGTCCCTTTTCGGAGACCCAGTACTTC	CASSPFSETQYF
-	TRBV9	TRBJ1-1	-	TGTGCCAGCAGCGCGTTTAGAGGCCCAGCTTTCTTT	CASSAFRGPAFF
-	TRBV29-1	TRBJ1-4	TRBD1	TGCAGCGCTCTGACAGGGCTTAATGAAAAACTGTTTTTT	CSALTGLNEKLFF
-	TRBV9	TRBJ1-6	-	TGTGCCAGCAGCGTAGCTACCGGAGAGGGTTCACCCCTCCACTTT	CASSVATGEGSPLHF
-	TRBV27	TRBJ2-1	-	TGTGCCAGCAGTTTAGGGGCCGGACGCAATGAGCAGTTCTTC	CASSLGAGRNEQFF
-	TRBV7-2	TRBJ2-2	TRBD2	TGTGCCAGCAGCTTAGTAGCGGGGCAGATGAACACCGGGGAGCTGTTTTTT	CASSLVAGQMNTGELFF
-	TRBV7-2	TRBJ1-1	-	TGTGCCAGCAGCTTCTCCCGGGCGGGGACGGGCACTGAAACTTTCTTT	CASSFSRAGTGTETFF
few	TRBV28	TRBJ2-7	TRBD1	TGTGCCAGCTATGGGACAGACTCATCCTACGAGCAGTACTTC	CASYGTDSSYEQYF
few	TRBV7-6	TRBJ1-6	TRBD1	TGTGCCAGCAGCTTCCGACAGGGTGACTATAATTCACCCCTCCACTTT	CASSFRQGDYNSPLHF
few	TRBV27	TRBJ2-1	TRBD1	TGTGCCAGCAGGACAGGGTCCAATGAGCAGTTCTTC	CASRTGSNEQFF
-	TRBV5-1	TRBJ1-1	TRBD1	TGCGCCAGCAGCTTGAACTCCGGAACAGGGGGTATCATGAACACTGAAGCTTTCTTT	CASSLNSGTGGIMNTEAFF
-	TRBV7-9	TRBJ2-6	-	TGTGCCAGCAGGTCAGCGTACTCTGGGGCCAACGTCCTGACTTTC	CASRSAYSGANVLTF
few	TRBV5-1	TRBJ2-1	-	TGCGCCAGCAGCTTGAGTGGGAGCCTTCCCGGCAATGAGCAGTTCTTC	CASSLSGSLPGNEQFF